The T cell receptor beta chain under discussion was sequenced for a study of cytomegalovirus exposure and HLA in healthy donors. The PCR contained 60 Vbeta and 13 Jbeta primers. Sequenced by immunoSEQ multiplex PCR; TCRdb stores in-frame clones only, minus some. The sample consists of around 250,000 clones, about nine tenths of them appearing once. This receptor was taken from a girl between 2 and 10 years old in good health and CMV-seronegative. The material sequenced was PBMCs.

CDR3 sequence reads: CASSSDYTREQFF. CDR3 DNA sequence: TGTGCCAGCAGTTCGGACTATACCCGTGAGCAGTTCTTC. The V call is TRBV2, the J call TRBJ2-1; perhaps TRBD2 as D (6 bases). Trimming shortened V by 5 bases and J by 9 bases, and 14 bases separated the two germline ends. Looked up from germline, CDR1 is SNHLY and CDR2 is FYNNEI. CDR3 length: 13 amino acids.